These 14 T cell receptor beta chains originate from one sample sequenced in a study of CD8 T cells in Susac syndrome. RNA in amounts of about 0.5 to 1 ug was reverse transcribed with random hexamers. TCRdb ran MiXCR on the immunoSEQ multiplex PCR reads and lists one entry per CDR3 protein. The sample holds 300,000 to 350,000 distinct CDR3 sequences; roughly nine tenths are singletons and the top ten take approximately 0.065%. What was sequenced was CD4+ T cells from PBMCs. Receptors originate from a human donor with multiple sclerosis.

The chain recombines TRBV30 with TRBJ2-7; 10 bases line up with TRBD1. The V gene's germline CDR1 is GTSNPN and CDR2 SVGIG (reference sequence). V dropped 3 bases and J dropped 5; count of bases not matched to a gene: 4. This CDR3 is 13 amino acids long. CDR3 sequence reads: CAWRDRGPDEQYF. The CDR3 DNA sequence: TGTGCCTGGAGAGACAGGGGGCCGGACGAGCAGTACTTC.

V usage is TRBV30 and J usage is TRBJ1-3; a possible D gene is TRBD1 (6 bases). Germline lookup yields CDR1 GTSNPN and CDR2 SVGIG (reference sequence). The CDR3 is 14 residues long. Trimming removed 5 bases from V and 1 base from J, with 12 bases in between. The CDR3 region is CAWGQSSSGNTIYF. In DNA, the CDR3 is TGTGCCTGGGGACAGTCCTCATCTGGAAACACCATATATTTT.

This chain joins TRBV29-1 and TRBJ2-7; 10 nucleotides line up with TRBD2. Germline values: CDR1 SQVTM, CDR2 ANQGSEA. The CDR3 spans 12 residues. V shed 5 bases, J shed 7 bases, and the junction held 5 bases outside the gene matches. CDR3 coding DNA: TGCAGCGTTTCTAGCGGGGGTGGGGAGCAGTACTTC. Protein product: CSVSSGGGEQYF.

This chain joins TRBV12-3 or TRBV12-4 and TRBJ1-5; D is possibly TRBD1 (6 bases). The CDR3 contains 16 residues. Trimming took off 6 bases at V and 1 base at J, with 16 bases between the two ends. CDR3 sequence: CASSQQGALSNQPQHF. The CDR3 region has the DNA TGTGCCAGCAGCCAACAGGGCGCTTTGAGCAATCAGCCCCAGCATTTT.

The chain combines TRBV23-1 with TRBJ2-7; perhaps TRBD1 as D (6 bases). TRBV23-1 counts as an open reading frame of uncertain function. The CDR3 is 15 residues long. V dropped 2 bases and J dropped 6 bases, with 17 bases sitting between them. CDR3 sequence reads: CASSQEGQRLAEQYF. CDR3 sequence (DNA): TGCGCCAGCAGTCAAGAAGGACAGAGGTTGGCCGAGCAGTACTTC.

The rearrangement joins TRBV6-1 to TRBJ2-1; the D gene is possibly TRBD2 (6 bases). CDR1 and CDR2 from the germline V gene are MNHNS and SASEGT. Between the trimmed V and J ends, which lost 10 bases and 8 bases, there was a span of 21 bases. The CDR3 is made up of 14 amino acids. The DNA of the CDR3 is TGTGCCACCCGTGCTGGAGGGCCCCGCGATGAGCAGTTCTTC. It yields the protein CATRAGGPRDEQFF.

The V call is TRBV3-1, the J call TRBJ2-2, with 9 nucleotides matching TRBD2. CDR3 length equals 16 residues. The V gene's germline CDR1 is LGHDT and CDR2 YNNKEL (reference sequence). After removal of 5 bases from V and 5 bases from J, the junction contained 9 bases not matched to a gene. This CDR3 reads CASSSIAGVSTGELFF. The CDR3 DNA sequence: TGTGCCAGCAGCAGTATAGCGGGAGTGTCGACCGGGGAGCTGTTTTTT.

This chain uses TRBV19 with TRBJ1-6; D is undetermined. The CDR3 has 12 residues. With 3 bases removed from V and 8 bases from J, the gap between germline ends came to 5 bases. Germline V gene data show CDR1 as LNHDA and CDR2 as SQIVND (reference sequence). This CDR3 reads CASSMRHSPLHF. CDR3 DNA sequence: TGTGCCAGTAGTATGAGACATTCACCCCTCCACTTT.

The J gene is TRBJ2-3, the V gene TRBV6-5, with 8 bases that match TRBD2. V was clipped by 0 bases and J by 3 bases; unmatched bases: 8. In germline, CDR1 is MNHEY, CDR2 SVGAGI. The CDR3 covers 17 residues. CDR3: CASSYSRGSGDTDTQYF. CDR3 bases: TGTGCCAGCAGTTACTCGAGAGGTAGCGGGGATACAGATACGCAGTATTTT.

The chain has TRBV6-1 and TRBJ1-5; D unresolved. Trimming took off 8 bases at V and 4 bases at J, with 15 bases between the two ends. This CDR3 has 14 residues. Germline assignment: CDR1 MNHNS and CDR2 SASEGT. This CDR3 reads CASRPGQLNQPQHF. CDR3 DNA sequence: TGTGCCAGCCGTCCGGGCCAGTTAAATCAGCCCCAGCATTTT.

This sequence joins TRBV30 and TRBJ2-5, with TRBD1 matching 7 bases. V lost 4 bases to trimming and J lost 2 bases; unmatched junction nucleotides: 7. The CDR3 extends over 14 amino acids. Germline V gene lookup returns CDR1 GTSNPN and CDR2 SVGIG (reference sequence). The DNA for the CDR3 is TGTGCCTGGATTAAACAGGGGTTACAAGAGACCCAGTACTTC. It is translated as CAWIKQGLQETQYF.

J is TRBJ2-2 and V is TRBV5-1, with 9 nucleotides matching TRBD2. CDR3 length equals 14 residues. V trimming: 8 bases; J trimming: 3 bases; junction bases outside the gene matches: 5. Looked up from germline, CDR1 is SGHRS and CDR2 is YFSETQ. Here the CDR3 reads CASGGLADTGELFF. CDR3 in DNA: TGCGCCAGTGGGGGACTAGCAGACACCGGGGAGCTGTTTTTT.

V gene TRBV7-2 combines with J gene TRBJ2-7, with 12 bases matching TRBD2. The CDR3 is 15 amino acids. Germline V gene sequence: CDR1 SGHTA, CDR2 FQGNSA. The V gene end was trimmed by 0 bases and the J gene end by 3 bases; junction bases not matched to a gene: 0. This CDR3 reads CASSLAGLAGYEQYF. For the CDR3, the DNA is TGTGCCAGCAGCTTAGCGGGACTAGCGGGCTACGAGCAGTACTTC.

This chain links TRBV4-1 with TRBJ1-6; D gene uncertain. Trimming took off 4 bases at V and 7 bases at J, with 14 bases between the two ends. The length of the CDR3 is 15 residues. In germline, CDR1 is MGHRA, CDR2 YSYEKL. The CDR3 spells CASSLIGRINSPLHF. For the CDR3, the DNA is TGCGCCAGCAGCCTAATAGGACGGATAAATTCACCCCTCCACTTT.